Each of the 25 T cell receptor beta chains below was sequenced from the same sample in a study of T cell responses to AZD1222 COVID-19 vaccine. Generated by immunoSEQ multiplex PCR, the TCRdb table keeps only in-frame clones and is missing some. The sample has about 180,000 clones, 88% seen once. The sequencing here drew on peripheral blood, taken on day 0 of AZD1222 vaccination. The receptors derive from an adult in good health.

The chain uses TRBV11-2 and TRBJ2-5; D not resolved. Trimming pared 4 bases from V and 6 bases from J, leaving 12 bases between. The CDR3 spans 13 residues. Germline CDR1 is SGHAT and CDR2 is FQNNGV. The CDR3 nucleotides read TGTGCCAGCAGCTGGGAAGTTGAAAAGACCCAGTACTTC. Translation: CASSWEVEKTQYF.

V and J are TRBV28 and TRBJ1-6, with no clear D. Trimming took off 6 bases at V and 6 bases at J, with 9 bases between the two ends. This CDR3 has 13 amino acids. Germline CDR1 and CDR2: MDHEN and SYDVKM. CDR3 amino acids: CASSPPGNSPLHF. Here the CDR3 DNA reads TGTGCCAGCAGCCCCCCGGGTAATTCACCCCTCCACTTT.

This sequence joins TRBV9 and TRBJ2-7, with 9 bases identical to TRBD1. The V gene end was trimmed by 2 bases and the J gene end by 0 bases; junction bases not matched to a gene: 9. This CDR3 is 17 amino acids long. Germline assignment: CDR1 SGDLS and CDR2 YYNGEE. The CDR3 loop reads CASSVTGTGIASYEQYF. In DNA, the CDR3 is TGTGCCAGCAGCGTTACCGGGACAGGGATAGCCTCCTACGAGCAGTACTTC. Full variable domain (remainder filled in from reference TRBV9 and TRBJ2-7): DSGVTQTPKHLITATGQRVTLRCSPRSGDLSVYWYQQSLDQGLQFLIQYYNGEERAKGNILERFSAQQFPDLHSELNLSSLELGDSALYFCASSVTGTGIASYEQYFGPGTRLTVT.

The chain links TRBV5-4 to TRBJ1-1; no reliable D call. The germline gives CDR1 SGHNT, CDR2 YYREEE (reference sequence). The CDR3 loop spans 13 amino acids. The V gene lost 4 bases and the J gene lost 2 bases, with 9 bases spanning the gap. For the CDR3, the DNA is TGTGCCAGCAGCCTAACACCAAACACTGAAGCTTTCTTT. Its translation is CASSLTPNTEAFF.

The CDR3 bases are TGTGCCAGCAGCGTAAGCCCGGGCGGGTACAATGAGCAGTTCTTC. This gives the protein CASSVSPGGYNEQFF. This chain uses TRBV9 with TRBJ2-1, with a tentative D call TRBD2 (5 bases). The germline CDR1 and CDR2 sequences are SGDLS and YYNGEE. The germline V and J ends were trimmed by 1 base and 4 bases, with 12 bases remaining between them. CDR3 length equals 15 residues.

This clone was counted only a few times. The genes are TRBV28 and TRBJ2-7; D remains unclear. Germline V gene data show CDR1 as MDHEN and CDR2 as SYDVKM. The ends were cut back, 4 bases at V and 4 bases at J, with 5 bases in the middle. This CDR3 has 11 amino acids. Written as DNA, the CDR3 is TGTGCCAGCAGTTCGGTGTACGAGCAGTACTTC. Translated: CASSSVYEQYF.

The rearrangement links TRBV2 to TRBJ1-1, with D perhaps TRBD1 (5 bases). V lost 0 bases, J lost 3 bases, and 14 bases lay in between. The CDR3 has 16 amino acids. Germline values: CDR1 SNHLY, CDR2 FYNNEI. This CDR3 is CASSEALRGSYTEAFF. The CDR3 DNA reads TGTGCCAGCAGTGAAGCGCTTCGGGGGTCGTACACTGAAGCTTTCTTT.

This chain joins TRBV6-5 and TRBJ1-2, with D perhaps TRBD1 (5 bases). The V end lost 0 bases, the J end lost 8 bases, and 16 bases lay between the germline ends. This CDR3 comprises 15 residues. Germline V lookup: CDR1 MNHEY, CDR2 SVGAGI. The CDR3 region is CASSYSIAGLDGYTF. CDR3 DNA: TGTGCCAGCAGTTACTCGATCGCAGGGCTCGACGGCTACACCTTC.

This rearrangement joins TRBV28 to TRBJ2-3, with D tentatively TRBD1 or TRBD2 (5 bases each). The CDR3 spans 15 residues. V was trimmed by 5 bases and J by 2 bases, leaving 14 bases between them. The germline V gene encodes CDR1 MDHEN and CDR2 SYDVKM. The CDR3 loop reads CASSSSGTYTDTQYF. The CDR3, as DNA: TGTGCCAGCAGTAGCTCCGGGACCTACACAGATACGCAGTATTTT.

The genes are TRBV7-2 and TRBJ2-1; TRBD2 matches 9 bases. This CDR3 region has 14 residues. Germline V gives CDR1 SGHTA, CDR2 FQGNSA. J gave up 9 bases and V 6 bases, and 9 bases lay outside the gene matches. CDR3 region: CASRTGLAIGEQFF. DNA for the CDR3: TGTGCCAGCAGGACGGGACTAGCTATAGGTGAGCAGTTCTTC.

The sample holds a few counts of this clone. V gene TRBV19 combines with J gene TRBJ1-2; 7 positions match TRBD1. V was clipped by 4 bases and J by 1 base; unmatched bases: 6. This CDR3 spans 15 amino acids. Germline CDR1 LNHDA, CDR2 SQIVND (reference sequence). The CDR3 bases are TGTGCCAGTAGTACGGGGACAGATCTTAACTATGGCTACACCTTC. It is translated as CASSTGTDLNYGYTF.

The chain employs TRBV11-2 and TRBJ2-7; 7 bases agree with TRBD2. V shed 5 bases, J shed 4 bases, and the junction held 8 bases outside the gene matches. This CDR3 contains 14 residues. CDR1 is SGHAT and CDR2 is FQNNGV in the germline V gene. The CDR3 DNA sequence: TGTGCCAGCAGCCAACCTAGCGGAAGTTACGAGCAGTACTTC. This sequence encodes CASSQPSGSYEQYF.

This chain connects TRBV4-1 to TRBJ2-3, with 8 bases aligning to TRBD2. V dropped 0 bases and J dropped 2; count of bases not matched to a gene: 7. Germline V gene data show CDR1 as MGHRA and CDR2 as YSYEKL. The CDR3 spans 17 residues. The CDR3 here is CASSQEVAGPFTDTQYF. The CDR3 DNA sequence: TGCGCCAGCAGCCAAGAGGTAGCGGGGCCATTCACAGATACGCAGTATTTT.

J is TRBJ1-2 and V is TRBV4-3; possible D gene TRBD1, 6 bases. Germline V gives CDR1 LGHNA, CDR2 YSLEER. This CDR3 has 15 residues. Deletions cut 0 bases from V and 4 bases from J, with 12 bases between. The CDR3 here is CASSQDGGRTYGYTF. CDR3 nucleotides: TGCGCCAGCAGCCAAGATGGGGGGCGCACCTATGGCTACACCTTC.

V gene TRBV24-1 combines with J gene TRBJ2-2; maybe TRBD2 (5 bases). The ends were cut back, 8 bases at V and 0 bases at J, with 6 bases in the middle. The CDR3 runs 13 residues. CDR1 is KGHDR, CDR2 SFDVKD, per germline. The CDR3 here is CATKAANTGELFF. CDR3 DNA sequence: TGTGCCACCAAAGCGGCGAACACCGGGGAGCTGTTTTTT.

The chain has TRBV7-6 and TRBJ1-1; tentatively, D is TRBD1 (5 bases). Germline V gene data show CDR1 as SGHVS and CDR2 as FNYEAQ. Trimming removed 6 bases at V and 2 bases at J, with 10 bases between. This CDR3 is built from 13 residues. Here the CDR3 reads CASSPQENTEAFF. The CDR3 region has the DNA TGTGCCAGCAGTCCACAGGAAAACACTGAAGCTTTCTTT.

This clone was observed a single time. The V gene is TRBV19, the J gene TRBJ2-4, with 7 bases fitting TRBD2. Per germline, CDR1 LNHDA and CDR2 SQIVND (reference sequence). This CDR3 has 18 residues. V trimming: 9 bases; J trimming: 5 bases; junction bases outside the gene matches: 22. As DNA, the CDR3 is TGTGCCAGCTCAATCCCACTCCGGACTAGGGTTGATCAAAACATTCAGTACTTC. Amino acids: CASSIPLRTRVDQNIQYF.

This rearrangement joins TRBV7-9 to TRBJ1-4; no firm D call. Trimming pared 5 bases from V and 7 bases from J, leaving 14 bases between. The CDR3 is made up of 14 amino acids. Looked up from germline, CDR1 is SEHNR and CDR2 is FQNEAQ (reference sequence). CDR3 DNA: TGTGCCAGCAGCGCAGACACACCTCCTGAAAAACTGTTTTTT. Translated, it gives CASSADTPPEKLFF.

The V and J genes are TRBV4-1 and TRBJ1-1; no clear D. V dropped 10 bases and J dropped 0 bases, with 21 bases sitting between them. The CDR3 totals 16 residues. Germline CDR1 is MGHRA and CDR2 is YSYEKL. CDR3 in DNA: TGCGCCACCACGGGGAAGGGTTACTACATGAACACTGAAGCTTTCTTT. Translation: CATTGKGYYMNTEAFF.

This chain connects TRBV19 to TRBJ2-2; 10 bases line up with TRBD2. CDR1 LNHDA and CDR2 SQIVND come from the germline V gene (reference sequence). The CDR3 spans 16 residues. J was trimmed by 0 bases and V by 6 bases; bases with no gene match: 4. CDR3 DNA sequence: TGTGCCAGTAGCTTGACTAGCGGGTCGAACACCGGGGAGCTGTTTTTT. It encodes CASSLTSGSNTGELFF.

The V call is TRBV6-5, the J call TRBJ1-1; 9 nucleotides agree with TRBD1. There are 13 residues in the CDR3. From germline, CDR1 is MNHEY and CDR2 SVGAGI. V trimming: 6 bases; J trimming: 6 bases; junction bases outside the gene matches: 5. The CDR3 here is CASSRDRDAEAFF. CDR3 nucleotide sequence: TGTGCCAGCAGCCGGGACAGGGACGCTGAAGCTTTCTTT.

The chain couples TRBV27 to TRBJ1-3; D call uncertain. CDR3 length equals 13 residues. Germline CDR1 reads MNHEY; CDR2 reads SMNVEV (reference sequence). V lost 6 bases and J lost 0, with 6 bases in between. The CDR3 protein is CASRRNSGNTIYF. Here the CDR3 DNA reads TGTGCCAGCAGGCGGAACTCTGGAAACACCATATATTTT.

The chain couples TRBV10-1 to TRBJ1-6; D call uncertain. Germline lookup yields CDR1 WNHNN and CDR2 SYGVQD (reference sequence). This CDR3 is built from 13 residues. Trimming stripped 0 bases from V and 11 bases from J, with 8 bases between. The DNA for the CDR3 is TGCGCCAGCAGTGAGTCGCGGGATGCACCCCTCCACTTT. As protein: CASSESRDAPLHF.

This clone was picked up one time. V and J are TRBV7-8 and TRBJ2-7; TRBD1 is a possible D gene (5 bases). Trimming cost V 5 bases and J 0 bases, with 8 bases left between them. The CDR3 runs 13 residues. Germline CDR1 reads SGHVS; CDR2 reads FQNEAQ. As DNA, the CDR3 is TGTGCCAGCAGCCGACAGAGCTCCTACGAGCAGTACTTC. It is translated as CASSRQSSYEQYF.

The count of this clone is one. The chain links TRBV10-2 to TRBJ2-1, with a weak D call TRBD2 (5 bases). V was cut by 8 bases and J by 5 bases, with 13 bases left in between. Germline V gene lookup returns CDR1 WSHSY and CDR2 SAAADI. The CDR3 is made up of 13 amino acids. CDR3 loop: CASRFTRNNEQFF. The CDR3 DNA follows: TGCGCCAGCCGGTTTACTAGAAACAATGAGCAGTTCTTC.